A single sample gave rise to the 3 T cell receptor beta chains below, sequenced in a study of cytomegalovirus exposure and HLA in healthy donors. It was with 60 Vbeta and 13 Jbeta primers that the PCR ran. Clones were read by immunoSEQ multiplex PCR, and TCRdb kept only the in-frame ones, dropping some. The data show 120,000 or so clones, 80% seen once. Sequencing was done on a sample of PBMCs. These receptors all stem from a man aged 30 to 45 in good health and CMV-seronegative.

This chain joins TRBV4-3 and TRBJ2-5, with D possibly TRBD1 on 5 matching bases. The J call may be faulty, since TRBJ2-7 better matches the DNA end. This CDR3 has 15 residues. CDR1 and CDR2 (germline): LGHNA, YSLEER. The CDR3 is CASSQDRQSSYEQYF. CDR3 sequence (DNA): TGCGCCAGCAGCCAAGATCGACAGAGCTCCTACGAGCAGTACTTC.

The rearrangement uses TRBV6-6 and TRBJ1-5, with D perhaps TRBD1 (6 bases). Germline V gene data show CDR1 as MNHNY and CDR2 as SVGAGI (reference sequence). There are 14 residues in the CDR3. The ends were cut back, 2 bases at V and 3 bases at J, with 8 bases in the middle. CDR3 loop: CASSYGDINQPQHF. In DNA form, the CDR3 reads TGTGCCAGCAGTTACGGGGACATCAATCAGCCCCAGCATTTT.

The chain recombines TRBV19 with TRBJ2-2; D is perhaps TRBD1 (5 bases). CDR1 LNHDA and CDR2 SQIVND come from the germline V gene (reference sequence). V lost 5 bases to trimming and J lost 5 bases, with 18 bases between them. CDR3 length: 16 amino acids. The CDR3: CASSASGRRGTGELFF. As DNA, the CDR3 is TGTGCCAGTAGTGCTTCAGGGCGTAGGGGTACCGGGGAGCTGTTTTTT.